Shown below are 10 T cell receptor beta chains from a single sample sequenced in a study of human T cells and chemical hapten exposure. TCRdb reprocessed the RACE reads via MiXCR and lists one record per CDR3 protein. The sample includes fewer than 85,000 distinct CDR3 sequences, over 8.5% of them seen just once. Time point noted: healthy volunteer bleed at 6 weeks. From whole blood left unfractionated, total RNA was extracted. The sample comprised whole blood. Receptor source: a male donor in good health. Some clones in this sample may be carry-over from other donors' samples.

V and J are TRBV6-2 or TRBV6-3 and TRBJ2-7; D is perhaps TRBD2 (6 bases). Germline CDR1 MNHEY, CDR2 SVGEGT. There are 14 residues in the CDR3. Between the trimmed V and J ends, which lost 2 bases and 3 bases, there was a span of 11 bases. The DNA for the CDR3 is TGTGCCAGCAGTTACGCGGGGAACCACTACGAGCAGTACTTC. Translating gives CASSYAGNHYEQYF.

This clonotype appeared a few times. The V call is TRBV4-1, the J call TRBJ2-7, with D maybe TRBD1 (6 bases). Looked up from germline, CDR1 is MGHRA and CDR2 is YSYEKL. The CDR3 is 13 amino acids. V was pared by 4 bases and J by 7 bases, with 14 bases between. CDR3 coding DNA: TGCGCCAGCAGCCCCCAGGACAGCATTGAGCAGTACTTC. Translating it yields CASSPQDSIEQYF.

This clonotype has more than one count but fewer than ten. V gene TRBV12-3 or TRBV12-4 combines with J gene TRBJ2-2; the match to TRBD2 covers 9 bases. This CDR3 is 15 amino acids long. With 1 base clipped from V and 7 bases from J, the junction kept 4 bases outside the gene matches. The CDR3 region is CASSLVAGEVGELFF. Here the CDR3 DNA reads TGTGCCAGCAGTTTAGTAGCGGGGGAGGTCGGGGAGCTGTTTTTT.

The rearrangement links TRBV15 to TRBJ1-5; TRBD1 aligns across 7 bases. The germline V gene encodes CDR1 LNHNV and CDR2 YYDKDF (reference sequence). V dropped 1 base and J dropped 4; count of bases not matched to a gene: 4. This CDR3 has 15 amino acids. In DNA, the CDR3 is TGTGCCACCAGCAGAGGGGACAGCAAAAATCAGCCCCAGCATTTT. This gives the protein CATSRGDSKNQPQHF. Based on the CDR3 plus reference TRBV15 and TRBJ1-5, the full variable domain is DAMVIQNPRYQVTQFGKPVTLSCSQTLNHNVMYWYQQKSSQAPKLLFHYYDKDFNNEADTPDNFQSRRPNTSFCFLDIRSPGLGDTAMYLCATSRGDSKNQPQHFGDGTRLSIL.

The V gene is TRBV27, the J gene TRBJ2-5; 11 bases are a match to TRBD2. The length of the CDR3 is 16 residues. From germline, CDR1 is MNHEY and CDR2 SMNVEV (reference sequence). The ends lost 8 bases at V and 0 bases at J; junction bases unmatched: 8. The CDR3 loop is CASYGRTSGHQETQYF. The CDR3 DNA is TGTGCCAGCTACGGCCGGACTAGCGGGCACCAAGAGACCCAGTACTTC.

This sequence joins TRBV3-1 and TRBJ1-1; D gene uncertain. V gave up 4 bases and J gave up 1 base, with 4 bases separating them. This CDR3 is 12 amino acids long. Per the germline V gene, CDR1 is LGHDT and CDR2 is YNNKEL (reference sequence). CDR3 DNA sequence: TGTGCCAGCAGCCCGAAGAACACTGAAGCTTTCTTT. Its protein is CASSPKNTEAFF.

This clonotype was seen only a few times. The CDR3 here is CASSLEVGAGELFF. The CDR3 DNA reads as TGTGCCAGCAGCTTAGAAGTCGGCGCCGGGGAGCTGTTTTTT. The chain employs TRBV7-6 and TRBJ2-2, with no clear D. Germline V gene sequence: CDR1 SGHVS, CDR2 FNYEAQ. V lost 1 base to trimming and J lost 6 bases, with 9 bases between them. The CDR3 spans 14 residues.

The chain has TRBV7-9 and TRBJ1-1; D remains unclear. V shed 11 bases and J shed 1 base, with 11 bases lying between them. Germline CDR1 reads SEHNR; CDR2 reads FQNEAQ (reference sequence). The CDR3 is 12 residues long. The CDR3 region is CAAHAANTEAFF. In DNA form, the CDR3 reads TGTGCCGCCCACGCCGCGAACACTGAAGCTTTCTTT. The full variable domain, rest sourced from reference TRBV7-9 and TRBJ1-1, is DTGVSQNPRHKITKRGQNVTFRCDPISEHNRLYWYRQTLGQGPEFLTYFQNEAQLEKSRLLSDRFSAERPKGSFSTLEIQRTEQGDSAMYLCAAHAANTEAFFGQGTRLTVV.

The chain links TRBV20-1 to TRBJ2-7, with D maybe TRBD2 (5 bases). The CDR3 runs 15 residues. Germline CDR1 is DFQATT and CDR2 is SNEGSKA (reference sequence). V dropped 1 base and J dropped 3 bases, with 16 bases sitting between them. CDR3 amino acids: CSARGLKGLLYEQYF. The CDR3 DNA sequence: TGCAGTGCTAGAGGCTTAAAAGGACTGCTCTACGAGCAGTACTTC.

There are a few counts of this clonotype. V gene TRBV5-6 combines with J gene TRBJ1-5; D is ambiguous. The CDR3 length is 15 residues. Looked up from germline, CDR1 is SGHDT and CDR2 is YYEEEE. The V and J ends lost 2 bases and 5 bases respectively, with 14 bases between them. The CDR3 DNA sequence: TGTGCCAGCAGCTTAACGGGAGGGAGGTATCAGCCCCAGCATTTT. Amino acid sequence: CASSLTGGRYQPQHF.